The 22 T cell receptor beta chains reported below all come from one sample, sequenced in a study of shared clonotypes between healthy human individuals. The data were produced by immunoSEQ multiplex PCR, yet TCRdb's version contains in-frame clones alone and is incomplete. The top ten hold around 0.38% of the sample, which has approximately 2,300,000 clones, 85% to 95% seen once. Sequencing was done on a sample of naive CD4+ T cells from PBMCs. The subset is: CD45RA+ positively selected. These TCRs come from a man between 18 and 29 years old in good health. Some clones in this sample may be carry-over from other donors' samples.

A word on this clone: This sample includes further DNA sequences coding for the same CDR3. V usage is TRBV28 and J usage is TRBJ1-4, with D possibly being TRBD1 (5 bases). The CDR3 consists of 15 residues. Trimming cost V 4 bases and J 0 bases, with 9 bases left between them. Germline assignment: CDR1 MDHEN and CDR2 SYDVKM. The CDR3 spells CASSSGGATNEKLFF. CDR3 in DNA: TGTGCCAGCAGTTCGGGGGGTGCAACTAATGAAAAACTGTTTTTT.

The chain recombines TRBV29-1 with TRBJ1-1; 7 positions match TRBD1. The CDR3 is 13 amino acids. The V gene's germline CDR1 is SQVTM and CDR2 ANQGSEA. J gave up 1 base and V 7 bases, and 6 bases lay outside the gene matches. For the CDR3, the DNA is TGCAGCGCTCAGGGGGATAGGAACACTGAAGCTTTCTTT. Translated, it gives CSAQGDRNTEAFF.

This clone has just one count. This sequence joins TRBV5-1 and TRBJ2-5; D perhaps matches TRBD2 (5 bases). Trimming shortened V by 4 bases and J by 2 bases, and 12 bases separated the two germline ends. This CDR3 contains 14 residues. Per the germline V gene, CDR1 is SGHRS and CDR2 is YFSETQ. The DNA of the CDR3 is TGCGCCAGCAGCCCGGGGTGGGAACAAGAGACCCAGTACTTC. Protein sequence: CASSPGWEQETQYF.

The V gene is TRBV5-4, the J gene TRBJ1-1; TRBD1 matches at 8 bases. Germline CDR1 and CDR2: SGHNT and YYREEE (reference sequence). V gave up 0 bases and J gave up 4 bases; unmatched junction bases: 2. The CDR3 covers 14 residues. CDR3: CASSLGGTGTEAFF. Here the CDR3 DNA reads TGTGCCAGCAGCTTGGGGGGGACAGGCACTGAAGCTTTCTTT.

To note about this clone: Other DNA variants within this sample encode the same CDR3. The gene calls are TRBV9 and TRBJ2-7; 8 bases map to TRBD1. Per germline, CDR1 SGDLS and CDR2 YYNGEE. CDR3 size: 14 residues. Trimming took 4 bases from V and 2 from J; bases not matched to a gene: 5. CDR3 protein: CASSPGQGAYEQYF. The CDR3 DNA is TGTGCCAGCAGCCCCGGACAGGGAGCCTACGAGCAGTACTTC.

The chain employs TRBV11-3 and TRBJ2-5, with 7 bases matching TRBD2. Unmatched junction bases numbered 7, after V lost 2 bases and J lost 4 bases. Looked up from germline, CDR1 is SGHNT and CDR2 is YENEEA. The CDR3 is 15 amino acids. CDR3: CASSLRGGPGETQYF. As DNA, the CDR3 is TGTGCCAGCAGCTTAAGGGGAGGGCCGGGAGAGACCCAGTACTTC.

This chain uses TRBV6-1 with TRBJ2-3, with D perhaps assigned TRBD1 or TRBD2 (5 bases each). Trimming took 5 bases from V and 0 from J, leaving 9 bases between them. The CDR3 length is 14 residues. Germline-derived CDR1 and CDR2 are MNHNS and SASEGT. CDR3: CASSSRDSTDTQYF. The CDR3 coding sequence is TGTGCCAGCAGTTCCCGGGACAGCACAGATACGCAGTATTTT.

The gene calls are TRBV28 and TRBJ2-7; 7 nucleotides align to TRBD1. Germline values: CDR1 MDHEN, CDR2 SYDVKM. The V segment lost 5 bases and the J segment 7 bases; nucleotides outside the gene matches: 11. This CDR3 region has 14 residues. The CDR3 is CASSARQGPREQYF. The DNA of the CDR3 is TGTGCCAGCAGTGCCCGACAGGGACCGAGAGAGCAGTACTTC.

The V gene is TRBV5-1, the J gene TRBJ1-3; D is undetermined. The CDR3 has 18 amino acids. Germline V lookup: CDR1 SGHRS, CDR2 YFSETQ. The V end was cut by 0 bases, the J end by 0 bases, with 16 bases between. This CDR3 reads CASSLAGLYGSSGNTIYF. The CDR3, as DNA: TGCGCCAGCAGCTTGGCCGGATTGTACGGTAGCTCTGGAAACACCATATATTTT.

The J gene is TRBJ1-3, the V gene TRBV19, with D possibly TRBD1 on 5 matching bases. The germline CDR1 and CDR2 sequences are LNHDA and SQIVND (reference sequence). The V and J ends lost 3 bases and 0 bases respectively, with 27 bases between them. The CDR3 covers 21 residues. CDR3 sequence (DNA): TGTGCCAGTAGTATGTTAAACCTCCCCGGGATTTTAGGGACCTCTGGAAACACCATATATTTT. This codes for CASSMLNLPGILGTSGNTIYF.

The CDR3 nucleotides are TGCGCCAGCAGCTATTCCGACCGGGGGGAGACCCAGTACTTC. Amino acids: CASSYSDRGETQYF. This rearrangement joins TRBV4-1 to TRBJ2-5, with D possibly TRBD2 on 6 matching bases. Deletions cut 5 bases from V and 5 bases from J, with 15 bases between. CDR3 length: 14 amino acids. Germline V CDR1 and CDR2: MGHRA, YSYEKL.

This chain uses TRBV28 with TRBJ2-5, with 9 bases matching TRBD1. Germline assignment: CDR1 MDHEN and CDR2 SYDVKM. The CDR3 loop spans 15 amino acids. Trimming took 4 bases from V and 4 from J; bases not matched to a gene: 7. The CDR3 protein is CASSSIGTGPETQYF. Written as DNA, the CDR3 is TGTGCCAGCAGTTCGATCGGGACAGGGCCAGAGACCCAGTACTTC.

The V gene is TRBV7-8, the J gene TRBJ2-7; 9 bases agree with TRBD2. CDR3 length: 14 residues. From germline, CDR1 is SGHVS and CDR2 FQNEAQ. Trimming removed 6 bases from V and 5 bases from J; junction bases left unmatched: 8. In nucleotides, the CDR3 is TGTGCCAGCAGGAATGGCGGGAGGGCTGACGAGCAGTACTTC. This translates into CASRNGGRADEQYF.

V and J are TRBV21-1 and TRBJ2-7; the DNA was not used to check the table's D call, TRBD2. TRBV21-1 is tagged as a pseudogene. The CDR3 is 16 amino acids. DNA of the CDR3: TGTGCCAGCAGCAAAGGCCCAGCGGGAGTGGACCACGAGCAGTACTTC. Encoded protein: CASSKGPAGVDHEQYF.

This clone appeared a single time. The chain joins TRBV25-1 to TRBJ2-3, with no clear D. Germline CDR1 and CDR2: MGHDK and SYGVNS. V lost 6 bases to trimming and J lost 1 base, with 8 bases between them. The CDR3 consists of 13 residues. The CDR3 loop is CASRQAGTDTQYF. In nucleotides, the CDR3 is TGTGCCAGCAGGCAGGCGGGCACAGATACGCAGTATTTT. The full variable domain, rest sourced from reference TRBV25-1 and TRBJ2-3, is EADIYQTPRYLVIGTGKKITLECSQTMGHDKMYWYQQDPGMELHLIHYSYGVNSTEKGDLSSESTVSRIRTEHFPLTLESARPSHTSQYLCASRQAGTDTQYFGPGTRLTVL.

V gene TRBV28 combines with J gene TRBJ1-2; no clear D gene. Trimming pared 7 bases from V and 3 bases from J, leaving 12 bases between. Germline V lookup: CDR1 MDHEN, CDR2 SYDVKM. This CDR3 is built from 13 residues. The CDR3 coding sequence is TGTGCCAGCACCACAAAAGCGGACTATGGCTACACCTTC. It yields the protein CASTTKADYGYTF.

This chain joins TRBV19 and TRBJ2-7; 11 bases fit TRBD2. Trimming at V came to 8 bases and at J to 1 base, leaving 10 bases not matched to a gene. CDR3 length equals 16 residues. Germline V CDR1 and CDR2: LNHDA, SQIVND (reference sequence). Here the CDR3 reads CASSKSGTSGSYEQYF. DNA of the CDR3: TGTGCCAGTTCCAAAAGTGGGACTAGCGGATCCTACGAGCAGTACTTC.

V gene TRBV5-1 combines with J gene TRBJ2-1; TRBD2 agrees at 9 bases. The CDR3 loop spans 14 amino acids. Germline assignment: CDR1 SGHRS and CDR2 YFSETQ. With V trimmed by 7 bases and J by 8 bases, 10 bases remained unmatched. CDR3 sequence: CASSVGREGHEQFF. The CDR3 DNA is TGCGCCAGCTCCGTGGGGCGGGAGGGTCATGAGCAGTTCTTC. Complete variable domain (other parts from reference TRBV5-1 and TRBJ2-1): KAGVTQTPRYLIKTRGQQVTLSCSPISGHRSVSWYQQTPGQGLQFLFEYFSETQRNKGNFPGRFSGRQFSNSRSEMNVSTLELGDSALYLCASSVGREGHEQFFGPGTRLTVL.

The chain recombines TRBV2 with TRBJ2-7, with 8 bases aligning to TRBD1. The length of the CDR3 is 16 residues. V lost 2 bases to trimming and J lost 0 bases; unmatched junction nucleotides: 6. Germline V gene lookup returns CDR1 SNHLY and CDR2 FYNNEI. CDR3 DNA: TGTGCCAGCAGTGAATCGTGGGACAGGCTCTCCTACGAGCAGTACTTC. It specifies CASSESWDRLSYEQYF.

V is TRBV6-6 and J is TRBJ1-5; the D is unclear. This CDR3 region has 16 residues. The ends were cut back, 5 bases at V and 2 bases at J, with 16 bases in the middle. Germline V gives CDR1 MNHNY, CDR2 SVGAGI (reference sequence). CDR3: CASSKASGGGNQPQHF. CDR3 DNA sequence: TGTGCCAGCAGTAAGGCCTCAGGAGGCGGCAATCAGCCCCAGCATTTT.

Regarding this clone: In the same sample, other DNA sequences code for this CDR3. The chain is built from TRBV5-4 and TRBJ2-5, with 9 bases identical to TRBD1. Germline V gene data show CDR1 as SGHNT and CDR2 as YYREEE (reference sequence). This CDR3 contains 14 residues. V was clipped by 4 bases and J by 4 bases; unmatched bases: 5. The CDR3 DNA reads as TGTGCCAGCAGCATGACAGGGGGGGGAGAGACCCAGTACTTC. This sequence encodes CASSMTGGGETQYF.

Of note for this clone: In the same sample, other DNA sequences code for this CDR3. This chain uses TRBV28 with TRBJ2-3, with D perhaps being TRBD1 or TRBD2 (5 bases each). Germline loops: CDR1 MDHEN, CDR2 SYDVKM. V lost 6 bases to trimming and J lost 1 base, with 8 bases between them. The CDR3 has 13 residues. CDR3 amino acids: CASRGDGTDTQYF. The CDR3 bases are TGTGCCAGCAGGGGGGACGGCACAGATACGCAGTATTTT.